The rows below give T cell receptor beta chains drawn from one sample of a study of shared clonotypes between healthy human individuals. Assay: immunoSEQ multiplex PCR; the TCRdb copy retains only in-frame clones and omits some. The data hold millions of clones, with roughly nine tenths observed a single time. The sequencing input was naive CD4+ T cells sorted from blood. The receptor source for this set is a young man in good health. The CDR3 runs from the conserved cysteine through the conserved F or W. D genes are given only for firm matches.

TRBV7-2	TRBJ2-1	TRBD2	CASSLVGGNEQFF
TRBV7-8	TRBJ2-7	NA	CASSPTEGPFEQYF
TRBV5-1	TRBJ2-3	NA	CASSMGPRPTSTDTQYF
TRBV14	TRBJ2-5	NA	CASSRQEVGETQYF
TRBV19	TRBJ2-5	NA	CASSIVGGNQETQYF
TRBV6-5	TRBJ1-4	TRBD1	CASSYRQGEKLFF
TRBV30	TRBJ2-2	NA	CAWTRGHDTGELFF
TRBV18	TRBJ1-4	NA	CASSPRGTTNEKLFF
TRBV6-5	TRBJ1-2	NA	CASSYAKGYGYTF
TRBV4-1	TRBJ1-6	NA	CASSPSGSPLHF
TRBV19	TRBJ2-2	NA	CASSPGAWNTGELFF
TRBV9	TRBJ2-5	TRBD2	CASSHEPGLAGARSLETQYF
TRBV11-2	TRBJ2-3	NA	CASSLGGTSTDTQYF
TRBV19	TRBJ2-7	NA	CASKEYEQYF
TRBV27	TRBJ2-7	TRBD2	CASSFLAGPSYEQYF
TRBV10-3	TRBJ2-3	NA	CAIRETDTQYF
TRBV9	TRBJ1-1	NA	CASSVEQGISEAFF
TRBV11-1	TRBJ2-7	NA	CASSRPGTLTYEQYF
TRBV30	TRBJ1-4	TRBD1	CAWSQGQGGTATNEKLFF
TRBV30	NA	NA	CAWRYGSSHEQYF
TRBV7-9	TRBJ1-6	TRBD1	CASSPDRVNSPLHF
TRBV7-9	TRBJ2-2	NA	CASSLQGSGELFF
TRBV6-5	TRBJ2-1	TRBD1	CASSRGQGLDNEQFF
TRBV7-2	TRBJ1-6	TRBD1	CASGNGQGNSPLHF
TRBV28	TRBJ2-1	TRBD2	CATCSGGLRNEQFF
TRBV28	TRBJ1-5	NA	CASGEYSNQPQHF
TRBV19	TRBJ1-5	NA	CASSMELNQPQHF
TRBV4-3	TRBJ1-1	TRBD1	CASSPGGQRNTEAFF
TRBV19	TRBJ1-5	NA	CASIGAAQPQHF